What follows is one TCR beta chain and its context. This sample is part of a study of blood T cell repertoires in COVID-19. Study-wide context: The samples span acute and convalescent COVID-19 from the United States, Italy and Spain.

TCRdb's table, derived via immunoSEQ multiplex PCR, lists solely in-frame clones and lacks some. The table has around 250,000 clones, approximately 85% seen once. The source material was peripheral blood. The TCR sequence derives from a man aged 45-65 years with active or convalescent COVID-19.

The CDR3 nucleotides are TGTGCCAGCAGCTTAGAGAGGGGGCAGCCCCAGCATTTT. As protein: CASSLERGQPQHF. The rearrangement links TRBV13 to TRBJ1-5, with D tentatively TRBD1 (6 bases). V shed 1 base and J shed 7 bases, with 8 bases lying between them. Germline CDR1 PRHDT, CDR2 FYEKMQ (reference sequence). This CDR3 comprises 13 residues.